This T cell receptor beta chain was captured by sequencing in a study of OX40 agonist ivuxolimab in advanced cancers. Background for the entire study: The costimulatory receptor OX40 (CD134) was targeted by ivuxolimab, a fully human IgG2 agonistic monoclonal antibody. Prior anti-PD-1, anti-PD-L1 or anti-CTLA-4 therapy was permitted, and 35% to 40% of dose-escalation patients had received checkpoint inhibitors. The dose-escalation cohort was around 84% male with a mean age of approximately 60 years, ranging from roughly 23 to 79. The paper describes the monotherapy dose-escalation part (N of about 52 patients) of the phase I trial of ivuxolimab. The point of sequencing TCRbeta in the periphery was to test whether ivuxolimab changed TCR sequence diversity and drove clonal T-cell expansion. Of the 50 to 55 patients in dose escalation, about 20 had hepatocellular carcinoma, around 15 had melanoma, 9 had renal cell carcinoma and 9 had head and neck cancer. Partial responses occurred in three dose-escalation patients: two with cutaneous melanoma and one with hepatocellular carcinoma. Intravenous ivuxolimab was administered to patients every 2 weeks at six dose levels: 0.01, 0.1, 0.3, 1.5, 3 and 10 mg/kg.

Genomic DNA was isolated from the sorted cells so that the TCRbeta CDR3 region could be sequenced. TCRbeta CDR3 regions were sequenced using the immunoSEQ Assay. The immuneACCESS repertoire file appears here via TCRdb, limited to in-frame rearrangements. These files lack a portion of the clones; in checked studies, under half of the deficit traces to unresolved V genes, and the cause of the others is not known. This sample has about 60,000 clones in its table, and under 85% of those were observed once. Approximately 2.5% of the sample is held by the ten biggest clonotypes. The cysteine opens and the phenylalanine closes a CDR3 of 13 amino acids. Only the CDR3 region is kept as DNA, spanning 39 bases read in frame from base 1. According to the germline V gene (reference sequence), CDR1 reads MNHEY and CDR2 reads SMNVEV. V sheds 5 bases and J sheds 7 bases, leaving 15 bases between their ends. Of note for this clone: Its antigen specificity is not known. The record has no base qualities; no much larger clone is one base away.

Paper-wide results and their limitations: Low levels of normalized T-cell clonal expansion were also seen in some patients who did not respond. In partial responders in the 0.1-3.0 mg/kg groups, normalized peripheral clonal expansion was found to be among the lowest, especially among CD8+ T cells. Antigen specificity was not determined for the clonally expanded peripheral T cells. At doses of 0.1 to 3.0 mg/kg, clonal expansion of both CD4+ and CD8+ blood T cells was observed from baseline to week 6. After ivuxolimab, expanded clones were on average more numerous among CD8+ T cells than among CD4+ T cells.

Patients with autoimmune disease history or receiving systemic immunosuppression were excluded from the trial. Peripheral blood for TCR sequencing was collected from all dose cohorts at baseline, on cycle 4 day 1, and on cycle 7 day 1. The samples were taken from a phase I, first-in-human, multicenter, open-label dose-escalation trial of ivuxolimab. The trial enrolled adults with locally advanced or metastatic head and neck squamous cell, hepatocellular, melanoma or renal cell carcinoma. Before TCR sequencing, CD4+ and CD8+ T cells were separately sorted from peripheral blood. This TCR was sampled from an adult with an advanced solid tumor such as melanoma, head and neck, liver or kidney cancer. The sequencing used CD4+ or CD8+ T cells sorted from blood, collected in a trial of the OX40 agonist ivuxolimab. This chain joins TRBV27 to TRBJ2-7; the D segment could be TRBD1, given 5 matching bases. The CDR3 has the sequence CASSVMGPLEQYF. The DNA sequence is TGTGCCAGCAGTGTGATGGGGCCTTTAGAGCAGTACTTC.